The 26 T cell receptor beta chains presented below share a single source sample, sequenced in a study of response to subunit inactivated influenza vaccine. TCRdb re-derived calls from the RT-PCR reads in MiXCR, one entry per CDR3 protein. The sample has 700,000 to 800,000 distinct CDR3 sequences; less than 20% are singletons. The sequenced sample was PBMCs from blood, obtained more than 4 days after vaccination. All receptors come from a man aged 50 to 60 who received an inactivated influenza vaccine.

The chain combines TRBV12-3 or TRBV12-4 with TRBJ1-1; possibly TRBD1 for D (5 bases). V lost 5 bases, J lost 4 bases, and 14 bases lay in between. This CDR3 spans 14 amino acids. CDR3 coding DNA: TGTGCCAGCAGTCCTGGTGGGGCGCGCACTGAAGCTTTCTTT. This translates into CASSPGGARTEAFF.

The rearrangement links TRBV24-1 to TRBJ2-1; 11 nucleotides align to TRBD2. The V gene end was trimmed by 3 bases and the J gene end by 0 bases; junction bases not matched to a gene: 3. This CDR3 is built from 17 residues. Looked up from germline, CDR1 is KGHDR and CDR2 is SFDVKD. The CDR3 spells CATSDPSGGSSYNEQFF. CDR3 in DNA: TGTGCCACCAGTGATCCTAGCGGGGGGAGCTCCTACAATGAGCAGTTCTTC.

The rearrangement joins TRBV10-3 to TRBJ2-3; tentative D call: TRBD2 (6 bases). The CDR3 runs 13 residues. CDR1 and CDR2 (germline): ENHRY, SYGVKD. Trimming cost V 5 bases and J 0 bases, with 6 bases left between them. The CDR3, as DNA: TGTGCCATCAGTCGGGGGAGCACAGATACGCAGTATTTT. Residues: CAISRGSTDTQYF.

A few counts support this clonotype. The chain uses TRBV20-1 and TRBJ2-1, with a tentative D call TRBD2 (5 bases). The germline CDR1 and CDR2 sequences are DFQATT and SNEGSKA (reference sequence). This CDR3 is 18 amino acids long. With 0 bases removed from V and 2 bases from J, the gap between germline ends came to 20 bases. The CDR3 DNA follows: TGCAGTGCTAGAGACGTAGGCGAGGGCGTACGCGCCTACAATGAGCAGTTCTTC. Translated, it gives CSARDVGEGVRAYNEQFF.

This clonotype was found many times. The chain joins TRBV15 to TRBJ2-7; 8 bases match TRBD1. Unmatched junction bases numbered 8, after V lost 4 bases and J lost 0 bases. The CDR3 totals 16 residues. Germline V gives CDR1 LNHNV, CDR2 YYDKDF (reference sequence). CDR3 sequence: CATSKIGQGSSYEQYF. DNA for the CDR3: TGTGCCACCAGCAAAATAGGACAGGGATCCTCCTACGAGCAGTACTTC. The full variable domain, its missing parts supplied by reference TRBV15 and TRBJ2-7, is DAMVIQNPRYQVTQFGKPVTLSCSQTLNHNVMYWYQQKSSQAPKLLFHYYDKDFNNEADTPDNFQSRRPNTSFCFLDIRSPGLGDTAMYLCATSKIGQGSSYEQYFGPGTRLTVT.

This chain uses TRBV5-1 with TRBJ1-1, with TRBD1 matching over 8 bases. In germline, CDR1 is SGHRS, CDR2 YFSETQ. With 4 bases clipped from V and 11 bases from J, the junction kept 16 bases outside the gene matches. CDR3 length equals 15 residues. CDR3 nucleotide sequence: TGCGCCAGCAGCAGGAACAGGGGGTTACCCGCCGACGCTTTCTTT. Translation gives CASSRNRGLPADAFF.

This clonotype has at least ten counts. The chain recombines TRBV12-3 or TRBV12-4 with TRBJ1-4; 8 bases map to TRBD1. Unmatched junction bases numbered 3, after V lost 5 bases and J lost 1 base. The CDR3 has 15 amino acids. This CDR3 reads CASSLGTGTNEKLFF. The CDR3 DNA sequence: TGTGCCAGCAGTCTAGGGACAGGAACTAATGAAAAACTGTTTTTT.

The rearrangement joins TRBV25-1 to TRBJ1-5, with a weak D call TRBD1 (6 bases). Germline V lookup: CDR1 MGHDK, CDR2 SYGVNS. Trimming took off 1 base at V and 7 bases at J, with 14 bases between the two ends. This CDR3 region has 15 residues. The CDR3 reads CASSESGVIPQPQHF. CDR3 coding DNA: TGTGCCAGCAGTGAATCAGGGGTTATCCCCCAGCCCCAGCATTTT.

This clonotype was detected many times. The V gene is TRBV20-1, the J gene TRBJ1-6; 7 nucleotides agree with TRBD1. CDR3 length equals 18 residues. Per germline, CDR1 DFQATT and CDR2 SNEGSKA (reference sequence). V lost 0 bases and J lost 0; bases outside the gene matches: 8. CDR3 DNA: TGCAGTGCTAGAGACCTAGACAGGGATCGCTCCTATAATTCACCCCTCCACTTT. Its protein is CSARDLDRDRSYNSPLHF.

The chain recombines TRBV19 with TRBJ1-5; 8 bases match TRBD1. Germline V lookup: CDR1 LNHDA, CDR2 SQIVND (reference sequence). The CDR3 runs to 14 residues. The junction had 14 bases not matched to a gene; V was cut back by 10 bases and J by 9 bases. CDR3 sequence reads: CATGQGAGRGPQHF. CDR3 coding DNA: TGTGCCACCGGACAGGGAGCGGGTAGGGGGCCCCAGCATTTT.

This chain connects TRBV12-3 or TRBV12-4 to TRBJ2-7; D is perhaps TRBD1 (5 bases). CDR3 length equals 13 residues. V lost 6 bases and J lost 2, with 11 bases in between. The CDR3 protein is CASSRGHAYEQYF. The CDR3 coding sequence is TGTGCCAGCAGCCGCGGACATGCCTACGAGCAGTACTTC.

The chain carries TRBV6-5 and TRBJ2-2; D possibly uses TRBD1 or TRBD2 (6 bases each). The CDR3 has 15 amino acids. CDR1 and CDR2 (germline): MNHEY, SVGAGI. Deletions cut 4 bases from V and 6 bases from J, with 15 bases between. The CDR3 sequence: CASSSTGGLSGELFF. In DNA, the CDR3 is TGTGCCAGCAGTTCCACCGGGGGCTTATCCGGGGAGCTGTTTTTT.

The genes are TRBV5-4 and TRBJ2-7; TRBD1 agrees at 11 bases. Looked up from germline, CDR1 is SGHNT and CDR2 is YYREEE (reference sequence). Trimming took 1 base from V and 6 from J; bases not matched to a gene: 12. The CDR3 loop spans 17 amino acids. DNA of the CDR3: TGTGCCAGCAGCTTGTGGGGGGTTACCGGGACAGGGGGCGAGCAGTACTTC. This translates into CASSLWGVTGTGGEQYF.

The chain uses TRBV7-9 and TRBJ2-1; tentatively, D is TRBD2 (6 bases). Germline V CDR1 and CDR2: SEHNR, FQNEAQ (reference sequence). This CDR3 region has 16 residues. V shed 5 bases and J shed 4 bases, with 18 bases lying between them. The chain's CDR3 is CASSPSGQGGYNEQFF. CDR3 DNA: TGTGCCAGCAGCCCGAGCGGGCAGGGTGGGTACAATGAGCAGTTCTTC.

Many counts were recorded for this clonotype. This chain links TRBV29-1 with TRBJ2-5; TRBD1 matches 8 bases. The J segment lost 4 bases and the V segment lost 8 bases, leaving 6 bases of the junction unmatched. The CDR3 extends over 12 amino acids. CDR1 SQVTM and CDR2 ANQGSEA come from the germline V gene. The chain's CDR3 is CSTGQGLETQYF. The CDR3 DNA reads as TGCAGCACCGGACAGGGTTTAGAGACCCAGTACTTC.

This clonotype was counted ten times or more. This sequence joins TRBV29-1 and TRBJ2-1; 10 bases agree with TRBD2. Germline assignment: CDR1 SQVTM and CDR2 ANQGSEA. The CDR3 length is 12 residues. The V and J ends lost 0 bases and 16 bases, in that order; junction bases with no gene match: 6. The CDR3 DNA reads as TGCAGCGTTGAAGAGGCACTAGCGGGATCTTTCTTC. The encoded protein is CSVEEALAGSFF.

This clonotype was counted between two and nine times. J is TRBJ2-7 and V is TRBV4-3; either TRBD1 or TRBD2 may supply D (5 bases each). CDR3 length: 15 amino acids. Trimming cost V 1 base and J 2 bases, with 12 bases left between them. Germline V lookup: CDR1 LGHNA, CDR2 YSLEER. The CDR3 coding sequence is TGCGCCAGCAGCCAAGCATCGGGACGGACCTACGAGCAGTACTTC. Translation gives CASSQASGRTYEQYF.

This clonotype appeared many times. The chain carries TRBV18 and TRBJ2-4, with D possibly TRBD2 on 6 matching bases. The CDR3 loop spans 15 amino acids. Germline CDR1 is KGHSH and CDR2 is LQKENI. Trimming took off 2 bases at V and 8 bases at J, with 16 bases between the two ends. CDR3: CASSPKEGSRDIQYF. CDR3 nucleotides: TGTGCCAGCTCACCAAAGGAGGGCAGTCGGGACATTCAGTACTTC.

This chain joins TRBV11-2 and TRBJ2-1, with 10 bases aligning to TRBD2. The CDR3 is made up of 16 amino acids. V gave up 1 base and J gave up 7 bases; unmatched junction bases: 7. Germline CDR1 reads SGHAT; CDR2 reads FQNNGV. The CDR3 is CASSLVALAGVNEQFF. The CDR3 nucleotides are TGTGCCAGCAGCTTAGTAGCTCTAGCGGGAGTAAATGAGCAGTTCTTC.

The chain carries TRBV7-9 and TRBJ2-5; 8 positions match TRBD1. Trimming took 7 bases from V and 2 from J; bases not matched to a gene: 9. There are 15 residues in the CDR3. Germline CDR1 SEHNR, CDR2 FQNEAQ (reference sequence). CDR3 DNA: TGTGCCAGCAACTTTTTCGGACAGGGTCAAGAGACCCAGTACTTC. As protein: CASNFFGQGQETQYF.

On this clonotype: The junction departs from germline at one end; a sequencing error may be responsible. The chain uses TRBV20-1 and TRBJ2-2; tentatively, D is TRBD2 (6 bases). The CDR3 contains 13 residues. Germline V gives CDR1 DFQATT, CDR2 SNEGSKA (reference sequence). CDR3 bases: TGCAGTGCTAGAAAGGGGATCACCGGGGGGCTGTTTTTT. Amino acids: CSARKGITGGLFF.

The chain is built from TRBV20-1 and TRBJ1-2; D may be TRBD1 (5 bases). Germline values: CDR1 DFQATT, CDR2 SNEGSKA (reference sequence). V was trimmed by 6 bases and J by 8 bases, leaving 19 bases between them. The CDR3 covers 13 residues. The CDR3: CSASNGALGGYTF. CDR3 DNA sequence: TGCAGTGCCAGCAACGGGGCCCTGGGGGGCTACACCTTC.

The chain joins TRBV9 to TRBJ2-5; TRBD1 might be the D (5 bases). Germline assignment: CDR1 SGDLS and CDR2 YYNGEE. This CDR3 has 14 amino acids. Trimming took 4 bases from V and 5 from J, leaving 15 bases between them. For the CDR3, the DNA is TGTGCCAGCAGCACCAGTCAGGGCACGGAGACCCAGTACTTC. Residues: CASSTSQGTETQYF.

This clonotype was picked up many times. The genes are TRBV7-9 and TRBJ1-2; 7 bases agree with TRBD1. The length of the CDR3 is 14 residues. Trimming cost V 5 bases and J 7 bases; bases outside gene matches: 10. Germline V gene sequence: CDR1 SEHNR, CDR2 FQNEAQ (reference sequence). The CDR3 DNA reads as TGTGCCAGCAGCCCGACAGGGTTTGACGCTGGCTACACCTTC. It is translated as CASSPTGFDAGYTF. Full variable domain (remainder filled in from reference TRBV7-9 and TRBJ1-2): DTGVSQNPRHKITKRGQNVTFRCDPISEHNRLYWYRQTLGQGPEFLTYFQNEAQLEKSRLLSDRFSAERPKGSFSTLEIQRTEQGDSAMYLCASSPTGFDAGYTFGSGTRLTVV.

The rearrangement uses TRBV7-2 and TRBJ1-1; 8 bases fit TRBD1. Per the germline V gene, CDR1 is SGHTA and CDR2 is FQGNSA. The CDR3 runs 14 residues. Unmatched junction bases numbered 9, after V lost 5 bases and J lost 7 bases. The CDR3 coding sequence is TGTGCCAGCAGCCCTAGCAGGGGGCAACATGAAGCTTTCTTT. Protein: CASSPSRGQHEAFF.

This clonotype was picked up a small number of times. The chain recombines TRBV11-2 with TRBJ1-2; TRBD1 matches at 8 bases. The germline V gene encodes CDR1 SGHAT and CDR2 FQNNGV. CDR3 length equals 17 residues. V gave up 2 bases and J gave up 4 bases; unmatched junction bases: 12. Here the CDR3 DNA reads TGTGCCAGCAGCTTATTAGCCGATACAGGGGGTGGCTATGGCTACACCTTC. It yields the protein CASSLLADTGGGYGYTF.